The present T cell receptor (beta chain) was sequenced within a study of blood T cells in healthy people across ages. The sample holds a few counts of this clonotype. The antigen remains undetermined. Per-sample yields of isolated PBMCs were at least 6 million. The second PCR ran roughly 6 to 12 cycles with a sample-barcoded 5' primer and J-beta primers. TCRdb reanalysed the 5' RACE reads using MiXCR and keeps one entry per CDR3 protein. Among roughly 2 million distinct CDR3 sequences listed, approximately 50% were seen once. Regarding the study as a whole: Long-lived and aged donors differed, with more naive CD4+ cells and higher diversity in the long-lived.

The CDR3 has 12 amino acids. Trimming left V 5 bases short and J 5 bases short, with 7 bases between. V gene TRBV12-3 or TRBV12-4 combines with J gene TRBJ2-1; no clear D gene. The TCR originated in a middle-aged woman in good health. Sequenced: blood. CDR3 sequence reads: CASSPHNNEQFF. The CDR3 nucleotides read TGTGCCAGCAGTCCCCATAACAATGAGCAGTTCTTC.